This T cell receptor beta chain comes out of a study of human CD4 T cells and Enterobacteriaceae. Looked up from germline, CDR1 is SGHVS and CDR2 is FQNEAQ. This CDR3 is built from 13 residues. V was pared by 1 base and J by 8 bases, with 11 bases between. Repertoires were generated with immunoSEQ multiplex PCR, while TCRdb's copy carries only in-frame clones and drops some. Among 25,000 to 30,000 clones listed, around four fifths were seen once. Memory CD4+ T cells were sorted as all CD4+ cells except CD45RA+CCR7+CD95- naive cells, over 95% pure. Source material: memory CD4+ T cells from blood. The clonotype comes from a human donor in good health. The chain couples TRBV7-8 to TRBJ1-2; D is undetermined. CDR3 in DNA: TGTGCCAGCAGCTTAGACGAGGTGCACGGCTACACCTTC. Protein product: CASSLDEVHGYTF.